The 2 T cell receptor beta chains below come from one sample, sequenced in a study of cytomegalovirus exposure and HLA in healthy donors. The repertoire was sequenced with immunoSEQ multiplex PCR; TCRdb's copy has only in-frame clones and lacks some. The sample carries about 280,000 clones, just over 85% recorded once. The sequenced sample was PBMCs. The receptors stem from a woman under 30 in good health and CMV-seronegative.

The chain recombines TRBV27 with TRBJ2-5; 9 bases are a match to TRBD2. Trimming at V came to 4 bases and at J to 5 bases, leaving 8 bases not matched to a gene. Germline CDR1 MNHEY, CDR2 SMNVEV (reference sequence). This CDR3 has 15 residues. The CDR3 reads CASSSYPSGTETQYF. CDR3 coding DNA: TGTGCCAGCAGTTCTTACCCTAGCGGGACGGAGACCCAGTACTTC.

This chain connects TRBV5-5 to TRBJ1-5; maybe TRBD1 (5 bases). CDR3 length: 15 residues. CDR1 and CDR2 from the germline V gene are SGHKS and YYEKEE (reference sequence). V was trimmed by 2 bases and J by 7 bases, leaving 16 bases between them. DNA for the CDR3: TGTGCCAGCAGCTTTAATCGGCAGGGCGGACAGCCCCAGCATTTT. It yields the protein CASSFNRQGGQPQHF.